This TCR beta chain was captured in a study of OX40 agonist ivuxolimab in advanced cancers. Whole-study context: The patients got ivuxolimab, which is an agonistic anti-OX40 (CD134) antibody. Study results and caveats: Certain nonresponding patients likewise had low normalized T-cell clonal expansion. At doses 0.1 to 3.0 mg/kg, CD4+ and CD8+ clones expanded. Averaged across samples, CD8+ T cells carried more expanded clones than CD4+ did.

The CDR3 covers 12 residues. Trimming pared 2 bases from V and 3 bases from J, leaving 6 bases between. Germline CDR1 is SGHKS and CDR2 is YYEKEE (reference sequence). Of note for this clone: Antigen specificity is unknown.

Clones were sequenced by immunoSEQ multiplex PCR, and TCRdb holds only the in-frame ones, with some missing. The sample holds roughly 100,000 clones; about 85% are singletons and the top ten take 3% to 4%. V gene TRBV5-5 combines with J gene TRBJ2-7; unclear D gene. The sample here was CD4+ or CD8+ T cells sorted from blood, taken in a trial of the OX40 agonist ivuxolimab. This receptor was identified in an adult with an advanced solid tumor such as melanoma, head and neck, liver or kidney cancer. The CDR3 sequence: CASSLLNYEQYF. The CDR3 DNA reads TGTGCCAGCAGCTTACTAAACTACGAGCAGTACTTC.